This TCR beta chain was identified in a study of blood T cell repertoires in COVID-19. The repertoire was sequenced with immunoSEQ multiplex PCR; TCRdb's copy has only in-frame clones and lacks some. The table shows roughly 99,000 clones, with 75% to 85% occurring only once. CDR3 length equals 15 residues. In germline, CDR1 is PRHDT, CDR2 FYEKMQ (reference sequence). V trimming: 3 bases; J trimming: 1 base; junction bases outside the gene matches: 1. The chain couples TRBV13 to TRBJ2-3; 10 bases line up with TRBD2. Sequences were obtained from peripheral blood. This clonotype was sampled from an elderly woman with active or convalescent COVID-19. In nucleotides, the CDR3 is TGTGCCAGCAGCTTCACTAGCGGGGGCACAGATACGCAGTATTTT. It specifies CASSFTSGGTDTQYF.